The following is a T cell receptor beta chain sequence with its context. These data belong to a study of shared clonotypes between healthy human individuals. Looking at the study overall: Three plates each covered CD4 naive and memory; CD8 naive two, CD8 memory one.

The germline V gene has CDR1 SEHNR and CDR2 FQNEAQ (reference sequence). This CDR3 comprises 19 residues. V was clipped by 5 bases and J by 0 bases; unmatched bases: 13. Data came from immunoSEQ multiplex PCR; TCRdb stores just in-frame clones and leaves some out. The sample consists of some 690,000 clones, around 91% of them appearing once. This chain connects TRBV7-9 to TRBJ2-3; TRBD2 agrees at 11 bases. The sample taken for sequencing was memory CD8+ T cells from PBMCs. Subset indicated: CD45RO+ cells pooled with CCR7-negative TemRA cells. The TCR comes from a man aged 18-30 years in good health. Some clones in this sample may be carry-over from other donors' samples. The CDR3 DNA sequence: TGTGCCAGCAGCACCCGACTAGCGGGATCCATCCCTAGCACAGATACGCAGTATTTT. Encoded protein: CASSTRLAGSIPSTDTQYF.